This T cell receptor (beta chain) was obtained from a study of shared clonotypes between healthy human individuals. Produced via immunoSEQ multiplex PCR; TCRdb's table is partial and in-frame only. This sample yields 950,000 to 1,100,000 clones, of which about 84% are seen a single time; 0.5% to 0.65% belongs to the top ten. This receptor was taken from a man aged 18 to 30 in good health. Some clones in this sample may be carry-over from other donors' samples. Specimen: memory CD4+ T cells from PBMCs. Subset meaning: CD45RA-negative fraction.

The CDR3 reads CASRTSLNNEQFF. The CDR3, as DNA: TGTGCCAGCAGGACCTCCCTTAACAATGAGCAGTTCTTC. V gene TRBV2 combines with J gene TRBJ2-1; no definite D call. Deletions cut 6 bases from V and 5 bases from J, with 11 bases between. The CDR3 extends over 13 amino acids. Germline V gene lookup returns CDR1 SNHLY and CDR2 FYNNEI.